A single sample is the source of the 30 T cell receptor beta chains below, sequenced in a study of blood T cell repertoires in COVID-19. TCRdb's copy holds only in-frame clones and misses some; the assay was immunoSEQ multiplex PCR. The table has 55,000 to 80,000 clones, 81% seen once. The material sequenced was peripheral blood. These receptors all come from a woman aged 70-85 years with acute or convalescent COVID-19.

This chain joins TRBV14 and TRBJ2-3; possible D gene TRBD1, 6 bases. CDR3 length: 13 amino acids. Deletions cut 5 bases from V and 3 bases from J, with 9 bases between. In germline, CDR1 is SGHDN, CDR2 FVKESK. This CDR3 reads CASSFQGTDTQYF. The CDR3 nucleotides are TGTGCCAGCAGCTTTCAGGGGACAGATACGCAGTATTTT.

DNA of the CDR3: TGTGCCAGCAGCTTACTAGCGGGGGTTTACAATGAGCAGTTCTTC. Amino acids: CASSLLAGVYNEQFF. V usage is TRBV6-2 or TRBV6-3 and J usage is TRBJ2-1, with 11 bases matching TRBD2. This CDR3 has 15 residues. The V and J ends lost 6 bases and 4 bases, in that order; junction bases with no gene match: 5. Germline V gene data show CDR1 as MNHEY and CDR2 as SVGEGT.

The V and J genes are TRBV3-1 (or the pseudogene TRBV3-2) and TRBJ2-5, with D unclear. With 3 bases removed from V and 1 base from J, the gap between germline ends came to 9 bases. Germline V CDR1 and CDR2: LGHDT, YNNKEL (reference sequence). The CDR3 consists of 14 residues. The CDR3 loop is CASSHERFQETQYF. Written as DNA, the CDR3 is TGTGCCAGCAGCCATGAGCGTTTCCAAGAGACCCAGTACTTC.

The sample holds one count of this clone. The chain links TRBV18 to TRBJ2-5, with D possibly matching TRBD2 (6 bases). V lost 6 bases and J 4 bases, leaving 12 bases between the germline ends. The CDR3 runs 13 residues. Germline assignment: CDR1 KGHSH and CDR2 LQKENI. The CDR3 spells CASSFGRTETQYF. The CDR3, as DNA: TGTGCCAGCTCCTTCGGGAGAACAGAGACCCAGTACTTC. The whole variable domain, filled in from reference TRBV18 and TRBJ2-5, reads NAGVMQNPRHLVRRRGQEARLRCSPMKGHSHVYWYRQLPEEGLKFMVYLQKENIIDESGMPKERFSAEFPKEGPSILRIQQVVRGDSAAYFCASSFGRTETQYFGPGTRLLVL.

The chain employs TRBV7-2 and TRBJ2-3, with D possibly being TRBD2 (6 bases). The CDR3 has 17 amino acids. V lost 3 bases, J lost 0 bases, and 16 bases lay in between. Germline values: CDR1 SGHTA, CDR2 FQGNSA. CDR3 protein: CASSFGGGITSTDTQYF. As DNA, the CDR3 is TGTGCCAGCAGCTTCGGTGGGGGGATAACTAGCACAGATACGCAGTATTTT.

The chain combines TRBV5-1 with TRBJ1-2; a possible D gene is TRBD1 (5 bases). The CDR3 covers 15 residues. CDR1 is SGHRS and CDR2 is YFSETQ in the germline V gene. Trimming pared 0 bases from V and 0 bases from J, leaving 9 bases between. CDR3 in DNA: TGCGCCAGCAGCTTGGAACCGACAGCTAACTATGGCTACACCTTC. This sequence encodes CASSLEPTANYGYTF.

The chain is built from TRBV5-1 and TRBJ1-3, with D tentatively TRBD1 (6 bases). CDR1 and CDR2 (germline): SGHRS, YFSETQ. V gave up 4 bases and J gave up 4 bases, with 15 bases separating them. This CDR3 contains 15 residues. Here the CDR3 reads CASSRGAQGGNTIYF. The CDR3 bases are TGCGCCAGCAGCCGAGGGGCTCAGGGGGGAAACACCATATATTTT.

V and J are TRBV7-2 and TRBJ1-2; tentative D call: TRBD1 (5 bases). The CDR3 spans 14 residues. V was trimmed by 5 bases and J by 1 base, leaving 11 bases between them. Germline CDR1 reads SGHTA; CDR2 reads FQGNSA. CDR3 nucleotide sequence: TGTGCCAGCAGCCCCGTTAGGGGTAACTATGGCTACACCTTC. Translating gives CASSPVRGNYGYTF.

The rearrangement uses TRBV30 and TRBJ1-5; 9 bases align to TRBD1. Losses at the gene ends were 4 bases for V and 1 base for J; bases not matched to a gene: 5. The CDR3 is 15 amino acids. Per germline, CDR1 GTSNPN and CDR2 SVGIG (reference sequence). The CDR3 region is CAWMPGTGSNQPQHF. CDR3 coding DNA: TGTGCCTGGATGCCCGGGACAGGGAGCAATCAGCCCCAGCATTTT.

This clone was detected a few times. This chain joins TRBV27 and TRBJ2-7; TRBD2 agrees at 7 bases. Trimming removed 0 bases from V and 2 bases from J; junction bases left unmatched: 4. CDR1 and CDR2 (germline): MNHEY, SMNVEV (reference sequence). This CDR3 spans 15 amino acids. The CDR3 sequence: CASSLSGGFPYEQYF. For the CDR3, the DNA is TGTGCCAGCAGTTTATCGGGAGGGTTTCCCTACGAGCAGTACTTC.

The chain carries TRBV29-1 and TRBJ2-7; D possibly corresponds to TRBD2 (6 bases). The CDR3 runs 13 residues. Germline CDR1 SQVTM, CDR2 ANQGSEA. Trimming removed 7 bases from V and 1 base from J, with 14 bases in between. The CDR3, as DNA: TGCAGCGCTCTCCGGACTAATTCCTACGAGCAGTACTTC. Translation gives CSALRTNSYEQYF.

This clone was recorded a few times. The V call is TRBV6-2 or TRBV6-3, the J call TRBJ2-1; TRBD2 matches at 8 bases. From germline, CDR1 is MNHEY and CDR2 SVGEGT. CDR3 length: 14 residues. Trimming removed 3 bases from V and 4 bases from J; junction bases left unmatched: 2. The CDR3 DNA follows: TGTGCCAGCAGTTATACTAGCGGATACAATGAGCAGTTCTTC. It yields the protein CASSYTSGYNEQFF.

The J gene is TRBJ2-2, the V gene TRBV30; TRBD2 agrees at 8 bases. The CDR3 spans 18 residues. The V segment lost 0 bases and the J segment 11 bases; nucleotides outside the gene matches: 20. Germline V gives CDR1 GTSNPN, CDR2 SVGIG (reference sequence). The CDR3 coding sequence is TGTGCCTGGAGTGTGCTTAGAAAAGCGGGAGAGGGCCGGGGAGAGCTGTTTTTT. Translation: CAWSVLRKAGEGRGELFF.

This chain links TRBV19 with TRBJ2-5, with TRBD2 identical over 8 bases. Per the germline V gene, CDR1 is LNHDA and CDR2 is SQIVND (reference sequence). The CDR3 is 14 amino acids. V was pared by 6 bases and J by 0 bases, with 3 bases of the junction left unmatched. Here the CDR3 reads CASSERGYQETQYF. The CDR3 DNA reads TGTGCCAGTAGCGAGCGGGGGTACCAAGAGACCCAGTACTTC.

The chain links TRBV7-2 to TRBJ1-1; 9 nucleotides match TRBD1. Per the germline V gene, CDR1 is SGHTA and CDR2 is FQGNSA. The trim removed 5 bases at V and 5 bases at J, leaving 6 bases unmatched. The length of the CDR3 is 14 residues. CDR3 sequence: CASSPGQGRTEAFF. CDR3 DNA sequence: TGTGCCAGCAGCCCTGGACAGGGGAGGACTGAAGCTTTCTTT. Full variable domain (rest looked up from reference TRBV7-2 and TRBJ1-1): GAGVSQSPSNKVTEKGKDVELRCDPISGHTALYWYRQSLGQGLEFLIYFQGNSAPDKSGLPSDRFSAERTGGSVSTLTIQRTQQEDSAVYLCASSPGQGRTEAFFGQGTRLTVV.

The chain is built from TRBV5-6 and TRBJ2-5, with 8 nucleotides matching TRBD2. Germline V gives CDR1 SGHDT, CDR2 YYEEEE. The CDR3 consists of 14 residues. Losses at the gene ends were 1 base for V and 4 bases for J; bases not matched to a gene: 3. CDR3 sequence reads: CASSLTGGRETQYF. In DNA, the CDR3 is TGTGCCAGCAGCTTGACGGGAGGGCGAGAGACCCAGTACTTC. The complete variable domain, with remaining parts taken from reference TRBV5-6 and TRBJ2-5, reads DAGVTQSPTHLIKTRGQQVTLRCSPKSGHDTVSWYQQALGQGPQFIFQYYEEEERQRGNFPDRFSGHQFPNYSSELNVNALLLGDSALYLCASSLTGGRETQYFGPGTRLLVL.

The chain has TRBV11-2 and TRBJ2-1; unclear D gene. This CDR3 has 15 amino acids. V was clipped by 5 bases and J by 0 bases, with 11 bases between them. Per germline, CDR1 SGHAT and CDR2 FQNNGV. CDR3 loop: CASSVTESSYNEQFF. In DNA form, the CDR3 reads TGTGCCAGCAGCGTTACAGAGAGCTCCTACAATGAGCAGTTCTTC.

The rearrangement joins TRBV15 to TRBJ2-7; D possibly corresponds to TRBD2 (6 bases). Between the trimmed V and J ends, which lost 5 bases and 2 bases, there was a span of 13 bases. The CDR3 covers 14 residues. Germline CDR1 is LNHNV and CDR2 is YYDKDF (reference sequence). The DNA for the CDR3 is TGTGCCACCAGCGTCCGGACGGGGGCCTACGAGCAGTACTTC. Protein: CATSVRTGAYEQYF.

The rearrangement links TRBV18 to TRBJ2-1; 9 bases align to TRBD1. Trimming removed 5 bases from V and 3 bases from J; junction bases left unmatched: 8. The germline gives CDR1 KGHSH, CDR2 LQKENI. This CDR3 comprises 16 residues. The CDR3: CASSYLGQGNYNEQFF. CDR3 coding DNA: TGTGCCAGCTCATATCTTGGACAGGGGAACTACAATGAGCAGTTCTTC.

The chain links TRBV4-2 to TRBJ1-4; 7 bases are a match to TRBD1. This CDR3 contains 15 residues. CDR1 is LGHNA, CDR2 YNFKEQ, per germline. Germline trimming cut 4 bases from V and 4 bases from J; bases unmatched to any gene: 6. Written as DNA, the CDR3 is TGTGCCAGCAGCCCCAGACAGGGTCTTAATGAAAAACTGTTTTTT. It specifies CASSPRQGLNEKLFF.

This chain joins TRBV21-1 and TRBJ2-7; the table's D call of TRBD1 was not tested on the DNA. TRBV21-1 counts as a pseudogene. The CDR3 runs 14 residues. For the CDR3, the DNA is TGTGCCAGCAGCAAAGTCGCTGGGCTCGGAGAGCAGTACTTC. Protein product: CASSKVAGLGEQYF.

V is TRBV9 and J is TRBJ1-3, with no clear D. Trimming shortened V by 6 bases and J by 0 bases, and 10 bases separated the two germline ends. CDR1 and CDR2 (germline): SGDLS, YYNGEE. This CDR3 region has 14 residues. The DNA of the CDR3 is TGTGCCAGCACCGTTGGAGTCTCTGGAAACACCATATATTTT. It yields the protein CASTVGVSGNTIYF.

The chain uses TRBV10-3 and TRBJ2-1; 11 bases align to TRBD1. After removal of 10 bases from V and 9 bases from J, the junction contained 11 bases not matched to a gene. CDR1 is ENHRY, CDR2 SYGVKD, per germline. This CDR3 region has 14 residues. For the CDR3, the DNA is TGTGCCACCATTGGACAGGGGGCAACCGGTGAGCAGTTCTTC. Translation gives CATIGQGATGEQFF.

This chain connects TRBV28 to TRBJ1-2; the match to TRBD1 covers 10 bases. V was pared by 4 bases and J by 6 bases, with 2 bases of the junction left unmatched. Germline V gene data show CDR1 as MDHEN and CDR2 as SYDVKM. This CDR3 comprises 13 residues. The CDR3 DNA reads as TGTGCCAGCAGTTGGACAGGGGGTAATGGCTACACCTTC. This gives the protein CASSWTGGNGYTF.

V usage is TRBV7-2 and J usage is TRBJ2-7; D is uncertain. Per the germline V gene, CDR1 is SGHTA and CDR2 is FQGNSA. The CDR3 covers 11 residues. V was trimmed by 0 bases and J by 10 bases, leaving 7 bases between them. The CDR3 coding sequence is TGTGCCAGCAGCTTAGCGGGCCCCCAGTACTTC. Amino acids: CASSLAGPQYF.

This chain connects TRBV7-3 to TRBJ2-1, with 12 nucleotides matching TRBD2. The CDR3 has 16 residues. The J segment lost 7 bases and the V segment lost 5 bases, leaving 9 bases of the junction unmatched. The V gene's germline CDR1 is SGHTA and CDR2 FQGTGA. In DNA form, the CDR3 reads TGTGCCAGCAGCCCCCGTGGGCTAGCGGGAGGGAATGAGCAGTTCTTC. It is translated as CASSPRGLAGGNEQFF.

The chain combines TRBV30 with TRBJ1-2; 10 nucleotides line up with TRBD1. Germline-derived CDR1 and CDR2 are GTSNPN and SVGIG (reference sequence). The CDR3 runs 13 residues. The trim removed 4 bases at V and 7 bases at J, leaving 6 bases unmatched. This chain's CDR3 is CAWTGTGEGGYTF. The CDR3 DNA reads as TGTGCCTGGACCGGGACAGGGGAGGGTGGCTACACCTTC.

CDR3 in amino acids: CASRSGTYTEAFF. Here the CDR3 DNA reads TGTGCCAGCCGCAGCGGGACATACACTGAAGCTTTCTTT. The chain joins TRBV2 to TRBJ1-1; D is perhaps TRBD1 (6 bases). This CDR3 contains 13 residues. Germline V gene sequence: CDR1 SNHLY, CDR2 FYNNEI. The V gene lost 8 bases and the J gene lost 3 bases, with 13 bases spanning the gap.

The chain joins TRBV28 to TRBJ2-2; tentatively, D is TRBD1 (6 bases). Germline assignment: CDR1 MDHEN and CDR2 SYDVKM. The CDR3 length is 14 residues. V was trimmed by 5 bases and J by 4 bases, leaving 11 bases between them. CDR3 region: CASSQTGRTGELFF. As DNA, the CDR3 is TGTGCCAGCAGTCAAACAGGGCGCACCGGGGAGCTGTTTTTT.

The chain links TRBV15 to TRBJ1-5, with 9 bases identical to TRBD1. The CDR3 is 15 residues long. V lost 4 bases, J lost 7 bases, and 8 bases stayed unmatched. Germline-derived CDR1 and CDR2 are LNHNV and YYDKDF (reference sequence). As DNA, the CDR3 is TGTGCCACCAGCATTTTACAGGGGGCGGGACAGCCCCAGCATTTT. Its translation: CATSILQGAGQPQHF. Filled out from reference TRBV15 and TRBJ1-5, the complete variable domain reads DAMVIQNPRYQVTQFGKPVTLSCSQTLNHNVMYWYQQKSSQAPKLLFHYYDKDFNNEADTPDNFQSRRPNTSFCFLDIRSPGLGDTAMYLCATSILQGAGQPQHFGDGTRLSIL.